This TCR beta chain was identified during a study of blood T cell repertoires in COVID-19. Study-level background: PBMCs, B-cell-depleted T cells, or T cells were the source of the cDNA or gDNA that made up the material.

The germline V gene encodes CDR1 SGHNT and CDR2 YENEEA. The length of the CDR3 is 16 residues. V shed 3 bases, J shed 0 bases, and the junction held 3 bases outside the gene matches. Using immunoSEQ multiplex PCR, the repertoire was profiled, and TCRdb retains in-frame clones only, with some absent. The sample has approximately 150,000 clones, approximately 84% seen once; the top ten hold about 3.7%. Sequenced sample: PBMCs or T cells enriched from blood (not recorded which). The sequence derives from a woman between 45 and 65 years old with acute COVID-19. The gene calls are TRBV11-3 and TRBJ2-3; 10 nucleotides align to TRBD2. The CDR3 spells CASSFGTSESTDTQYF. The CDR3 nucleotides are TGTGCCAGCAGCTTCGGGACTAGCGAGAGCACAGATACGCAGTATTTT.